The 6 T cell receptor beta chains listed next were all sequenced from one sample in a study of shared clonotypes between healthy human individuals. Method: immunoSEQ multiplex PCR; TCRdb's copy keeps in-frame clones and lacks some. The sample lists roughly 770,000 clones; about 97% were seen once. As defined, naive CD8 cells were CD45RO-negative and positively selected for CCR7, with terminally differentiated effector memory CD45RA+ cells excluded. The specimen was naive CD8+ T cells sorted from blood. These receptors originate from a man aged 25-45 years in good health.

This chain uses TRBV11-2 with TRBJ2-1; D is possibly TRBD1 or TRBD2 (5 bases each). Germline loops: CDR1 SGHAT, CDR2 FQNNGV. V was trimmed by 7 bases and J by 9 bases, leaving 22 bases between them. The CDR3 covers 15 residues. The CDR3 region is CASTAGGLGVGEQFF. CDR3 DNA: TGTGCCAGCACTGCTGGGGGATTAGGCGTTGGTGAGCAGTTCTTC.

The rearrangement uses TRBV9 and TRBJ2-7, with TRBD1 matching over 7 bases. The V gene's germline CDR1 is SGDLS and CDR2 YYNGEE. V lost 4 bases and J lost 0; bases outside the gene matches: 7. The CDR3 covers 15 residues. The CDR3 protein is CASSTHGTASYEQYF. The CDR3 region has the DNA TGTGCCAGCAGCACCCACGGGACAGCCTCCTACGAGCAGTACTTC.

This rearrangement joins TRBV4-2 to TRBJ2-3; TRBD2 aligns across 8 bases. There are 16 residues in the CDR3. Germline loops: CDR1 LGHNA, CDR2 YNFKEQ. The trim removed 4 bases at V and 5 bases at J, leaving 11 bases unmatched. The CDR3 DNA reads as TGTGCCAGCAGCCCGAGGGCCCCGGGAGGGGGAGATACGCAGTATTTT. Translated, it gives CASSPRAPGGGDTQYF.

This chain links TRBV2 with TRBJ2-1; D possibly corresponds to TRBD2 (5 bases). CDR3 length: 15 residues. The germline V and J ends were trimmed by 3 bases and 1 base, with 10 bases remaining between them. CDR1 and CDR2 (germline): SNHLY, FYNNEI. The CDR3 bases are TGTGCCAGCAGTGATCGGACTGAATCCTACAATGAGCAGTTCTTC. It codes for CASSDRTESYNEQFF.

The V and J genes are TRBV15 and TRBJ2-7, with D possibly matching TRBD1 (5 bases). Looked up from germline, CDR1 is LNHNV and CDR2 is YYDKDF (reference sequence). Between the trimmed V and J ends, which lost 6 bases and 1 base, there was a span of 10 bases. This CDR3 region has 13 residues. The CDR3 DNA is TGTGCCACCAGACAGGATGGGTCCTACGAGCAGTACTTC. As protein: CATRQDGSYEQYF.

V usage is TRBV28 and J usage is TRBJ2-7; D gene uncertain. Trimming left V 5 bases short and J 4 bases short, with 12 bases between. This CDR3 comprises 13 residues. CDR1 is MDHEN and CDR2 is SYDVKM in the germline V gene. The CDR3 reads CASSGAVAYEQYF. For the CDR3, the DNA is TGTGCCAGCAGTGGCGCGGTAGCATACGAGCAGTACTTC.